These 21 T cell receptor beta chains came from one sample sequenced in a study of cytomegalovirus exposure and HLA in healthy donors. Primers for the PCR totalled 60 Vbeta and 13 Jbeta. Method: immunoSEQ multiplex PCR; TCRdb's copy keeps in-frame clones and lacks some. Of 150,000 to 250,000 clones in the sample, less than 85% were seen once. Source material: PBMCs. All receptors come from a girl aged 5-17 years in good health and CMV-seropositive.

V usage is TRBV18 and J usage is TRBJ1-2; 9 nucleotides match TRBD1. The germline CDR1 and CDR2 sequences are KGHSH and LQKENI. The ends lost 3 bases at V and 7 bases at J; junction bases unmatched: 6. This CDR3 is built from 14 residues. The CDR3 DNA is TGTGCCAGCTCACCGCAGGGACAGGGATTTGGCTACACCTTC. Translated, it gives CASSPQGQGFGYTF. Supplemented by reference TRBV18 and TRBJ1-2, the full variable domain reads NAGVMQNPRHLVRRRGQEARLRCSPMKGHSHVYWYRQLPEEGLKFMVYLQKENIIDESGMPKERFSAEFPKEGPSILRIQQVVRGDSAAYFCASSPQGQGFGYTFGSGTRLTVV.

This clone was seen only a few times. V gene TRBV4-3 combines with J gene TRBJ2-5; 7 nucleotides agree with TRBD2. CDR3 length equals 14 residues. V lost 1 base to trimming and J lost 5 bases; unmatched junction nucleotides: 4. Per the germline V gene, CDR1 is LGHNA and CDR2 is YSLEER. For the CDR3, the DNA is TGCGCCAGCAGCCAAGGACTAGCCCGGGAGACCCAGTACTTC. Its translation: CASSQGLARETQYF.

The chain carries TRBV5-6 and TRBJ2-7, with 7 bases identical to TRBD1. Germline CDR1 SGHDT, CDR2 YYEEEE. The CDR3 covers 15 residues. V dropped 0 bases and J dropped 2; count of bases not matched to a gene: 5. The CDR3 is CASSLGLGTAYEQYF. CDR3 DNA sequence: TGTGCCAGCAGCTTGGGATTAGGGACAGCCTACGAGCAGTACTTC.

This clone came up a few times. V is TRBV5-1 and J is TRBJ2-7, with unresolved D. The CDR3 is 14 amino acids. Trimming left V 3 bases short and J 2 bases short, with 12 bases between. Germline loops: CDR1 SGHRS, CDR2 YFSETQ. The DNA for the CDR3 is TGCGCCAGCAGCTCTTCTGGTCGGGCCTACGAGCAGTACTTC. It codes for CASSSSGRAYEQYF.

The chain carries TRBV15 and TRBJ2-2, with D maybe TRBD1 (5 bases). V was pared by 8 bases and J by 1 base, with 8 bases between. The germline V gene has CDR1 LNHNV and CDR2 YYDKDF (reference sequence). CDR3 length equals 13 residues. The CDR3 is CATLGVNTGELFF. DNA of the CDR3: TGTGCCACCCTAGGGGTGAACACCGGGGAGCTGTTTTTT.

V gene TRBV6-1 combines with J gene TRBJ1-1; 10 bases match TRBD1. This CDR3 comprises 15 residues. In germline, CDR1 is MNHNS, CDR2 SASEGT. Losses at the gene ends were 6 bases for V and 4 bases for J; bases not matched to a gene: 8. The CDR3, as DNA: TGTGCCAGCAGCGATCCGGGACAGGGGTTCACTGAAGCTTTCTTT. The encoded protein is CASSDPGQGFTEAFF.

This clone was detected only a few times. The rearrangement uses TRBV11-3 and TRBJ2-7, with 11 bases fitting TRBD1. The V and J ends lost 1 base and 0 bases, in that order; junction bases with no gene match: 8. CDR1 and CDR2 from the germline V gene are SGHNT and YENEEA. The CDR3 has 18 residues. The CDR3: CASSLGVVGQGGSYEQYF. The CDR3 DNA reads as TGTGCCAGCAGCTTAGGAGTGGTGGGACAGGGGGGCTCCTACGAGCAGTACTTC.

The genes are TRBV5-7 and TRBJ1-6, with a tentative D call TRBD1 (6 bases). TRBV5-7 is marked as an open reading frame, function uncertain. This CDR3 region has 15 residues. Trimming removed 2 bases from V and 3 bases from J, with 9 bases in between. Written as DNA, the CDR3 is TGTGCCAGCAGCTTAACAGGGAGCTATAATTCACCCCTCCACTTT. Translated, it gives CASSLTGSYNSPLHF.

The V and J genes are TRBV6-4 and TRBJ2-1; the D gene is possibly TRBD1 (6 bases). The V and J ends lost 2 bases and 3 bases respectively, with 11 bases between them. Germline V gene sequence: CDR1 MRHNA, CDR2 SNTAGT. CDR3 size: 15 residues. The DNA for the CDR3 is TGTGCCAGCAGTGACAGGGCAGGGGACTACAATGAGCAGTTCTTC. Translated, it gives CASSDRAGDYNEQFF.

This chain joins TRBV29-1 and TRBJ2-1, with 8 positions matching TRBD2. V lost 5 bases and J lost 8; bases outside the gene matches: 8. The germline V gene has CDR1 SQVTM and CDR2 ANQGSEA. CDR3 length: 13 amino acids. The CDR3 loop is CSVPAGTRDEQFF. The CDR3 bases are TGCAGCGTTCCGGCAGGGACTAGGGATGAGCAGTTCTTC.

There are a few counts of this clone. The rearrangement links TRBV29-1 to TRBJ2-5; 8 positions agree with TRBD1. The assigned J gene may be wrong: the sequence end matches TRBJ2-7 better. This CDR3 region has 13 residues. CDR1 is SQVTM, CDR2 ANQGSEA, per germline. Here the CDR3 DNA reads TGCAGCGTTGAGACAGGGGAAGCCTACGAGCAGTACTTC. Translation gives CSVETGEAYEQYF.

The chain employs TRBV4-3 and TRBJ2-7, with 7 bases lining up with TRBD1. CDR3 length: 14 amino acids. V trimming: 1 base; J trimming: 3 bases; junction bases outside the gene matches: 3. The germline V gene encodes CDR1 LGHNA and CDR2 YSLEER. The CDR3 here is CASSQVGDSYEQYF. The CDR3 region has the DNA TGCGCCAGCAGCCAAGTTGGGGACAGCTACGAGCAGTACTTC.

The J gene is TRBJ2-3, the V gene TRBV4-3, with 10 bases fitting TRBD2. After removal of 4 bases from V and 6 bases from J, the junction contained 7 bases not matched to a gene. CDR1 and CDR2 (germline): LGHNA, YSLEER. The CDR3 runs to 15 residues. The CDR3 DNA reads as TGCGCCAGCAGCCCACTAGCGGGGTCCGCGGATACGCAGTATTTT. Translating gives CASSPLAGSADTQYF.

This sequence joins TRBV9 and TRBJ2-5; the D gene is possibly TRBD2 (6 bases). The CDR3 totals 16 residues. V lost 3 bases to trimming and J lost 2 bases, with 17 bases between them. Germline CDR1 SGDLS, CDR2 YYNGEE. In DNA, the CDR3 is TGTGCCAGCAGCGAGGGCGGGGTTGGGGGGCAAGAGACCCAGTACTTC. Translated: CASSEGGVGGQETQYF.

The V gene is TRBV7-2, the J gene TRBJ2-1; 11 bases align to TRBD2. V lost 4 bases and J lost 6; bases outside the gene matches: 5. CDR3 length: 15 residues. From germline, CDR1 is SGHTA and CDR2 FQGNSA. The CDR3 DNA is TGTGCCAGCAGCTCGACTAGCGGGGTACTCAATGAGCAGTTCTTC. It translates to CASSSTSGVLNEQFF.

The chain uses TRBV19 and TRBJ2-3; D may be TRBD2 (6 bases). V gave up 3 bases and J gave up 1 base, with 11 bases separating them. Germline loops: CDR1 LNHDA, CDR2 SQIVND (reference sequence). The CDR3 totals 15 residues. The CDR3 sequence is CASSMAGSRTDTQYF. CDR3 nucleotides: TGTGCCAGTAGTATGGCGGGGTCCCGCACAGATACGCAGTATTTT.

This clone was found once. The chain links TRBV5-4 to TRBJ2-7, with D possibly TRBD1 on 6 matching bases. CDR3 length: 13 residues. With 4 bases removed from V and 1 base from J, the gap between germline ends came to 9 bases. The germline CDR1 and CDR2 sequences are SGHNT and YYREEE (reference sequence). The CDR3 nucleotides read TGTGCCAGCAGCAAACAGGGTTCCTACGAGCAGTACTTC. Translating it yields CASSKQGSYEQYF.

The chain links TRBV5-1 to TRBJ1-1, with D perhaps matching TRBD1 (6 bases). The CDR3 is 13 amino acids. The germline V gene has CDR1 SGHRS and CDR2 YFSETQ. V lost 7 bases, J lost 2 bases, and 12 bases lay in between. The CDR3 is CASSEGVNTEAFF. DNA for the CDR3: TGCGCCAGCTCCGAGGGGGTAAACACTGAAGCTTTCTTT.

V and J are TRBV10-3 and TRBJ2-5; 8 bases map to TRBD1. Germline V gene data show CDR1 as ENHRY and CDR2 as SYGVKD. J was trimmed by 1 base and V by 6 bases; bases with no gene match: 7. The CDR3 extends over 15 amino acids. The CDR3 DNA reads TGTGCCATCAGGGACGACAGGGGCATCCAAGAGACCCAGTACTTC. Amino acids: CAIRDDRGIQETQYF.

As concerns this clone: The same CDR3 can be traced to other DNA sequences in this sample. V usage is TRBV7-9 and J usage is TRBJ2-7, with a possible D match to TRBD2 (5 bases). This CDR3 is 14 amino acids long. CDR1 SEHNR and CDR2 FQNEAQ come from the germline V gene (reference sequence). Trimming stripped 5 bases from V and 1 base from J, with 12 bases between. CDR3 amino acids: CASSPPGSSYEQYF. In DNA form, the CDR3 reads TGTGCCAGCAGCCCCCCGGGGAGTTCCTACGAGCAGTACTTC.

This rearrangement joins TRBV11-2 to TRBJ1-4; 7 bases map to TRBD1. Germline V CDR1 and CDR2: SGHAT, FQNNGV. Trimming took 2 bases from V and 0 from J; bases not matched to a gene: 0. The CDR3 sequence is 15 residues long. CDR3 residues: CASSLTGATNEKLFF. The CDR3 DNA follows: TGTGCCAGCAGCTTAACAGGGGCAACTAATGAAAAACTGTTTTTT. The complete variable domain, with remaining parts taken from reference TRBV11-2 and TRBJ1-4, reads EAGVAQSPRYKIIEKRQSVAFWCNPISGHATLYWYQQILGQGPKLLIQFQNNGVVDDSQLPKDRFSAERLKGVDSTLKIQPAKLEDSAVYLCASSLTGATNEKLFFGSGTQLSVL.